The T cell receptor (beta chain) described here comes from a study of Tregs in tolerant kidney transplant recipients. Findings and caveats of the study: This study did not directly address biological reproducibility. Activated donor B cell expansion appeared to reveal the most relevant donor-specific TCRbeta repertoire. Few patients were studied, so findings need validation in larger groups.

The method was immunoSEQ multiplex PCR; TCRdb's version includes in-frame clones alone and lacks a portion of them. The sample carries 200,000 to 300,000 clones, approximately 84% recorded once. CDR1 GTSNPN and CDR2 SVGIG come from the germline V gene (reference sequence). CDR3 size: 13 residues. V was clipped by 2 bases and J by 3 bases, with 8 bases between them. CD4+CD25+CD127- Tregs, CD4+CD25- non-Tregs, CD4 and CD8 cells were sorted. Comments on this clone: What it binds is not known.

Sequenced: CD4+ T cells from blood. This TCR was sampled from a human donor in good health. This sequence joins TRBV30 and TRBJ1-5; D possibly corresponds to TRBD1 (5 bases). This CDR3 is CAWSKGNNQPQHF. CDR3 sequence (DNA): TGTGCCTGGAGTAAGGGGAACAATCAGCCCCAGCATTTT.